This TCR beta chain was found in a study of T cell responses to AZD1222 COVID-19 vaccine. Assay: immunoSEQ multiplex PCR; the TCRdb copy retains only in-frame clones and omits some. The table lists about 150,000 clones, approximately 90% of them singletons. In germline, CDR1 is DFQATT, CDR2 SNEGSKA (reference sequence). V lost 1 base and J lost 4, with 4 bases in between. The CDR3 has 11 residues. This clone was observed a single time. The chain links TRBV20-1 to TRBJ2-5; D gene ambiguous. The sequencing here drew on peripheral blood, taken on day 0 of AZD1222 vaccination. This receptor was taken from an adult in good health. For the CDR3, the DNA is TGCAGTGCTAGAGGTTCAGAGACCCAGTACTTC. This sequence encodes CSARGSETQYF.